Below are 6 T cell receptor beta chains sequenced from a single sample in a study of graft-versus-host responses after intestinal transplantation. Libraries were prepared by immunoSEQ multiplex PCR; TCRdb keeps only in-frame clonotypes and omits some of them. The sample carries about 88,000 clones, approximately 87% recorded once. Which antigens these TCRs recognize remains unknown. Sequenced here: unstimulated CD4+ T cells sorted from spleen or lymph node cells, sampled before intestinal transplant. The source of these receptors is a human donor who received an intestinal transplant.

CDR3 nucleotides: TGTGCCATCAGGGACTCGATGTACCAAGAGACCCAGTACTTC. This sequence encodes CAIRDSMYQETQYF. This chain links TRBV10-3 with TRBJ2-5; weak D call: TRBD2 (5 bases). Trimming pared 6 bases from V and 0 bases from J, leaving 11 bases between. CDR1 is ENHRY and CDR2 is SYGVKD in the germline V gene. The CDR3 covers 14 residues.

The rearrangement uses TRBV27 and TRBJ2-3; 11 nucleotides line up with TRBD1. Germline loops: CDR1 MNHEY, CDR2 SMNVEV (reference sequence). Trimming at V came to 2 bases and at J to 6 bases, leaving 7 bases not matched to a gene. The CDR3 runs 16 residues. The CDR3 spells CASSLRGTGGTDTQYF. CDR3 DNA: TGTGCCAGCAGTTTAAGAGGGACAGGGGGTACGGATACGCAGTATTTT.

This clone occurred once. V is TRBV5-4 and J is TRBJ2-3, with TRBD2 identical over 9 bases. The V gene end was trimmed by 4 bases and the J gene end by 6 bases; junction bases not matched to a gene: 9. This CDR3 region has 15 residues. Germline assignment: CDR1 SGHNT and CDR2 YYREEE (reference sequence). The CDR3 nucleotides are TGTGCCAGCAGCCGAGCTTTAGCGGGGGTGGATACGCAGTATTTT. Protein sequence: CASSRALAGVDTQYF.

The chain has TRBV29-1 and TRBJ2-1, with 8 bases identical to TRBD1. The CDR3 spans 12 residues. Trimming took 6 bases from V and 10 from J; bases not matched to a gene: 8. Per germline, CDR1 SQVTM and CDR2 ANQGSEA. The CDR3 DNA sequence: TGCAGCGTAGACAGGGGAACAGGCGAGCAGTTCTTC. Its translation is CSVDRGTGEQFF.

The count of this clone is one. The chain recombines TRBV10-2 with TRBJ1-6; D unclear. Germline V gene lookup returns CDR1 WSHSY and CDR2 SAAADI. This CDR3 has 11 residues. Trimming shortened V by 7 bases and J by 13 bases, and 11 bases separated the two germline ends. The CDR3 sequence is CASTHEGPLHF. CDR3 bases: TGCGCCAGCACCCATGAGGGTCCCCTCCACTTT.

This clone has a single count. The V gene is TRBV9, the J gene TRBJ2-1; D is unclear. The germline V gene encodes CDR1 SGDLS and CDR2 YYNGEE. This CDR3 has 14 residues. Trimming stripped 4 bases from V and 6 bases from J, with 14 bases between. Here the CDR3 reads CASSPSASSNEQFF. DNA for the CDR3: TGTGCCAGCAGCCCGAGCGCGTCCAGCAATGAGCAGTTCTTC.